Listed here is a single T cell receptor beta chain. The antigen remains unidentified. This entry comes from a study of T cells in Graves' hyperthyroidism and ophthalmopathy. Overall study results and limits: Before onset, ophthalmopathy was predicted by the model a median around 6 months earlier.

This CDR3 spans 14 amino acids. V lost 0 bases to trimming and J lost 6 bases, with 11 bases between them. The germline CDR1 and CDR2 sequences are SEHNR and FQNEAQ (reference sequence). What was amplified from RNA transcripts were TCR beta CDR3 regions. The TCR CDR3 was amplified in a first-round RT-PCR using the HTBI primer set. TCRdb re-derived calls from the multiplex PCR reads in MiXCR, one entry per CDR3 protein. Of 350,000 or so distinct CDR3 sequences listed, approximately 18% are singletons. Absent ophthalmopathy progression within 18 months defined stable Graves' hyperthyroidism. Diagnosis of hyperthyroidism was new in patients aged 18 to 65, and its duration was under 2 months. Clinical symptoms, serum thyroxine and TRAb, thyroid ultrasound and orbital computed tomography together formed the diagnostic basis.

Sequences were obtained from blood. The J gene is TRBJ1-1, the V gene TRBV7-9; no clear D gene. The TCR originated in a woman aged 45-59 years with Graves' hyperthyroidism. The CDR3 region has the DNA TGTGCCAGCAGCTTAGCTCTGGTTCTTTCTGAAGCTTTCTTT. It translates to CASSLALVLSEAFF.